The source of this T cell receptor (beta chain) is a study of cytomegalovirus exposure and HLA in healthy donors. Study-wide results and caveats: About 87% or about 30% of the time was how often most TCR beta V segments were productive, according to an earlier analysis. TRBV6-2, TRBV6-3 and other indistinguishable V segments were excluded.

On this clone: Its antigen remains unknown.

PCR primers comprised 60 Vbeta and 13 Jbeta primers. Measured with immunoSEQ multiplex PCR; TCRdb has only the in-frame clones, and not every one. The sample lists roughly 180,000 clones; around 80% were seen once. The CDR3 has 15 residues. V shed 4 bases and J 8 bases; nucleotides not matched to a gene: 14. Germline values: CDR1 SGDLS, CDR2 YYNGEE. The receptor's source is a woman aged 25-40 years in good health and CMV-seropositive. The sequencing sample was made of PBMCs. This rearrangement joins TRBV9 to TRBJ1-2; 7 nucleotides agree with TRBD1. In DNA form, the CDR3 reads TGTGCCAGCAGCCCGGGAGATCAGGGGGAAGGAGGCTACACCTTC. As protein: CASSPGDQGEGGYTF.